The clone carrying this TCR beta chain was found a few times. Its antigen is unidentified. This sample is part of a study of regulatory T cells in long-lasting Graves disease. Study conclusions and caveats: Examination was confined to peripheral blood, excluding thyroid tissue. TCR diversity was lower in persistent than newly diagnosed Graves' disease. Preferential use of TRBV28, TRBJ1-2 and TRBJ2-5 was seen in persistent disease.

The CDR3 has 12 amino acids. The trim removed 6 bases at V and 6 bases at J, leaving 7 bases unmatched. The germline CDR1 and CDR2 sequences are DFQATT and SNEGSKA (reference sequence). CDR3-region Arm-PCR and iRepertoire HTBI primers produced the TCR beta libraries. MiXCR, run by TCRdb on the multiplex PCR reads, gives a single entry per CDR3 protein. In the table there are a few hundred thousand distinct CDR3 sequences, approximately 25% of which are singletons. Time point noted: persistent/refractory GD, antithyroid drugs over 5 years with positive TRAb. PBMC-derived RNA was used for the TCR library. Those enrolled as patients came out of an endocrinology department in Xi'an, China.

The chain joins TRBV20-1 to TRBJ2-7, with 8 bases that match TRBD1. The receptor comes from a woman in her 40s with Graves disease. Sequencing used peripheral blood mononuclear cells (PBMCs), obtained when the disease was refractory, from a patient treated with antithyroid drugs. CDR3 bases: TGCAGTGCCGCGGACAGGGAGATCGAGCAGTACTTC. Its protein is CSAADREIEQYF.